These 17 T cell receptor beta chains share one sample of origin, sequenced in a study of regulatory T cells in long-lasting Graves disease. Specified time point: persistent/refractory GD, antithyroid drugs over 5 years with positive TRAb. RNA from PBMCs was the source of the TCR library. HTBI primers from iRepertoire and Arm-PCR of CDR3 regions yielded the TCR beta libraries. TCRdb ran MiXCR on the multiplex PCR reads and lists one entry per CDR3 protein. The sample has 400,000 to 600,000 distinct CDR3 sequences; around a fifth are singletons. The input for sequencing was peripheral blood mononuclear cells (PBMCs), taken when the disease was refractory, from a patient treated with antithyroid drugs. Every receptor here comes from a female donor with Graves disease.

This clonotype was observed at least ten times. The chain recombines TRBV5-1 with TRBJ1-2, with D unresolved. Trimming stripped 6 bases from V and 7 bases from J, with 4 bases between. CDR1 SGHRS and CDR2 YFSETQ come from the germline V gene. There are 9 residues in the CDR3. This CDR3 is CASKFGYTF. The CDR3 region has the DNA TGCGCCAGCAAGTTTGGCTACACCTTC. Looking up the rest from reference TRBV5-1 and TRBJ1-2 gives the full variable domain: KAGVTQTPRYLIKTRGQQVTLSCSPISGHRSVSWYQQTPGQGLQFLFEYFSETQRNKGNFPGRFSGRQFSNSRSEMNVSTLELGDSALYLCASKFGYTFGSGTRLTVV.

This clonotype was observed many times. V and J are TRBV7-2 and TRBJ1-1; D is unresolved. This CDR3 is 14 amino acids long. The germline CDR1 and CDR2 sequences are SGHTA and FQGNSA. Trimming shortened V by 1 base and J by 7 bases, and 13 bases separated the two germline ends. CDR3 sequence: CASSLGWELNEAFF. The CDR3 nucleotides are TGTGCCAGCAGCTTAGGGTGGGAACTGAATGAAGCTTTCTTT.

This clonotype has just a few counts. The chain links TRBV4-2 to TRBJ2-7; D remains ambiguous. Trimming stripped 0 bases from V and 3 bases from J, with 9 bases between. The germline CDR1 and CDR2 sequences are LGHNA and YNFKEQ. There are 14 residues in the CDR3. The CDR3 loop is CASSQDKFLYEQYF. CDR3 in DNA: TGTGCCAGCAGCCAAGATAAATTCCTCTACGAGCAGTACTTC.

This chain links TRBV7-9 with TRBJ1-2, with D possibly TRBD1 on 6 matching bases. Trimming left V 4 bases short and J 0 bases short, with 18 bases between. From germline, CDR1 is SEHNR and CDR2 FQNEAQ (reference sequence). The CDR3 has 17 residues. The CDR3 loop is CASSSVKGGGPNYGYTF. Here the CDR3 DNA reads TGTGCCAGCAGCTCAGTGAAAGGGGGAGGGCCTAACTATGGCTACACCTTC.

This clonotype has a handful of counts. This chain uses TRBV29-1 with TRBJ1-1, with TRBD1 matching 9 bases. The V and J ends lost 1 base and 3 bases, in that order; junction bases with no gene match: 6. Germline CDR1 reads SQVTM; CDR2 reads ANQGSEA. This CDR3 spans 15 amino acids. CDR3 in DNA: TGCAGCGTTGAAGGGGGGGACAGGGCCTACACTGAAGCTTTCTTT. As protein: CSVEGGDRAYTEAFF.

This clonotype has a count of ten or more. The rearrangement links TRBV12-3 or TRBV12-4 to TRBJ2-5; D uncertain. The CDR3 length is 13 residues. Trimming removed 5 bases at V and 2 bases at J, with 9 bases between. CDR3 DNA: TGTGCCAGCAGTCCGGACCCTCAAGAGACCCAGTACTTC. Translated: CASSPDPQETQYF.

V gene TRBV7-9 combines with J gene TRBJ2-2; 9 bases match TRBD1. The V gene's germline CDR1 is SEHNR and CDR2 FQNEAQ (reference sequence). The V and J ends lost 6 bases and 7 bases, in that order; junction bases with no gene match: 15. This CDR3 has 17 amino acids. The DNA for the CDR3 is TGTGCCAGCAGACCTCGCCCACAGGGGGCGCGGAACGGGGAGCTGTTTTTT. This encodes CASRPRPQGARNGELFF.

The CDR3, as DNA: TGTGCCAGCAGCTTATTAGGGACAACCGCCTACGAGCAGTACTTC. Translation: CASSLLGTTAYEQYF. The gene calls are TRBV7-9 and TRBJ2-7, with a tentative D call TRBD1 (6 bases). The germline V gene has CDR1 SEHNR and CDR2 FQNEAQ (reference sequence). The CDR3 has 15 residues. The ends were cut back, 2 bases at V and 2 bases at J, with 13 bases in the middle.

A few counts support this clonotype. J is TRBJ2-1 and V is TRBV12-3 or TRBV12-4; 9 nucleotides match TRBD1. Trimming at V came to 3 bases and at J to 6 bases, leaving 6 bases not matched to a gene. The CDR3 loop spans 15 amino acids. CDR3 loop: CASSFGDRVTNEQFF. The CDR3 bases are TGTGCCAGCAGTTTTGGGGACAGGGTCACCAATGAGCAGTTCTTC.

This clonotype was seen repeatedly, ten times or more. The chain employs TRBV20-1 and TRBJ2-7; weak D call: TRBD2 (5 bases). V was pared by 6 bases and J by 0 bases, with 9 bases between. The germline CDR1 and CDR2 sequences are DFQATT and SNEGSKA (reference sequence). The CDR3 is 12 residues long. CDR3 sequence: CSAQEVSYEQYF. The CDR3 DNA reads TGCAGTGCCCAGGAGGTCTCCTACGAGCAGTACTTC.

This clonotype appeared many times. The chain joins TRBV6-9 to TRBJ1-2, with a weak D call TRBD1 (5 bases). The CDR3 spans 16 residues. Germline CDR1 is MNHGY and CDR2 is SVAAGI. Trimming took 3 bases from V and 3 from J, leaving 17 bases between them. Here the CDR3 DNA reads TGTGCCAGCAGTTACTGGGGGGGGTCAATAGACTATGGCTACACCTTC. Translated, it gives CASSYWGGSIDYGYTF.

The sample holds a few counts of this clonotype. The CDR3 sequence: CASSPTVSNYGYTF. The DNA of the CDR3 is TGTGCCAGCAGCCCGACAGTATCTAACTATGGCTACACCTTC. V usage is TRBV2 and J usage is TRBJ1-2, with a possible D match to TRBD1 (5 bases). The V end lost 6 bases, the J end lost 0 bases, and 11 bases lay between the germline ends. The CDR3 extends over 14 amino acids. The germline V gene has CDR1 SNHLY and CDR2 FYNNEI.

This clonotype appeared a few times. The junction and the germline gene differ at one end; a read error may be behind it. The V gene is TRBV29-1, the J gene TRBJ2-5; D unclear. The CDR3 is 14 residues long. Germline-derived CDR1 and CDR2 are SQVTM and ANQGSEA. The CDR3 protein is CGVQDNQWSETQYF. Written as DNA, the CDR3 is TGCGGCGTTCAAGACAATCAATGGTCCGAGACCCAGTACTTC.

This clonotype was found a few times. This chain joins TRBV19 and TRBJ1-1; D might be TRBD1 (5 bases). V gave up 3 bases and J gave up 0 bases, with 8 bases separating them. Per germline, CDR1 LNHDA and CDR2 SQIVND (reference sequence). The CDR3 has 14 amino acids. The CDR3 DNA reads TGTGCCAGTAGTATGACAGAGATGAACACTGAAGCTTTCTTT. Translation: CASSMTEMNTEAFF.

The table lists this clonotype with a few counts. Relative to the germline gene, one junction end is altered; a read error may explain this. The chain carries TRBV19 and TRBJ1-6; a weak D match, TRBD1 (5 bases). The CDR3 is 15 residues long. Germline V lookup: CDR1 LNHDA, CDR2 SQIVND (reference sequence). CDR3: CASSQLGPRNSPLHF. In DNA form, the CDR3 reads TGTGCTAGTAGTCAGCTGGGACCGAGGAATTCACCCCTCCACTTT.

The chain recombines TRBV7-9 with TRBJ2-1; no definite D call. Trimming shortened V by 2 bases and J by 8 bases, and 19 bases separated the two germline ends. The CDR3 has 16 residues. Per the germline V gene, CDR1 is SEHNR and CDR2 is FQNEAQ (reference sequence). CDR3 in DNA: TGTGCCAGCAGCTTATTGGCTAGTACCCTCAATGATGAGCAGTTCTTC. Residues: CASSLLASTLNDEQFF.

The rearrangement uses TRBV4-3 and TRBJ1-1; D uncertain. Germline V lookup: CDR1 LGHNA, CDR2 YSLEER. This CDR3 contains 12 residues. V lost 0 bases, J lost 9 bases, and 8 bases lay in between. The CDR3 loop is CASSQDRQKAFF. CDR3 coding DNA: TGCGCCAGCAGCCAAGATCGTCAGAAAGCTTTCTTT.